Included here is one T cell receptor (beta chain) sequence, with context. Sequenced by immunoSEQ multiplex PCR; TCRdb stores in-frame clones only, minus some. Seen here are just under 95,000 clones, over 70% observed once, and the top ten hold about 3.6%. The sort gate was single viable CD3+CD4+CD8-CD45RO+ cells for memory CD4+ T cells. CDR1 and CDR2 (germline): MNHNS, SASEGT. The CDR3 has 12 residues. Trimming stripped 6 bases from V and 8 bases from J, with 11 bases between. The data stem from a study of memory CD4+ T cells and cytomegalovirus serostatus. This sequence was found in an adult in good health and CMV-seropositive. Sequences were obtained from memory CD4+ T cells from blood. This chain links TRBV6-1 with TRBJ1-5, with D possibly matching TRBD1 (5 bases). The CDR3: CASSPMGEPQHF. The CDR3 nucleotides are TGTGCCAGCAGCCCGATGGGGGAGCCCCAGCATTTT.